This TCR beta chain came from a study of human T cells and chemical hapten exposure (TCRdb year 2021). At the level of the whole study: For sensitization, 2% DPC in acetone was applied to an approximately 2 cm by approximately 2 cm area of upper inner arm skin. Weekly therapeutic DPC doses were additionally applied to the scalp of patients throughout the roughly 22-week study period. Patch testing was performed on the upper back with Finn chambers containing 0.01% DPC, and the patch tests were scored after 6 days according to International Contact Dermatitis Research Group standards. The mostly female patient cohort included alopecia areata with under or over 50% scalp involvement, alopecia totalis and alopecia universalis. Libraries were pooled for sequencing, and per-sample TCR yields varied mainly because of small differences in library volumes within the pool. The study tracked peripheral blood TCR repertoire changes in vivo during primary and secondary sensitization to the hapten diphenylcyclopropenone (DPC) in alopecia patients. Blood samples were taken from patients before sensitization (week 0) and then at 2, 6 and about 24 weeks after DPC sensitization. Blood for TCR sequencing was provided by twenty-nine alopecia patients at one to four time points (pre-sensitization, 2, 6 and 24 weeks).

CDR1 is given as LNHDA and CDR2 as SQIVND, both from the germline V gene (reference sequence). Relative to germline, V is missing 1 base and J is missing 1 base, with 3 bases of the junction outside any gene match. The CDR3 measures 15 amino acids from cysteine to phenylalanine. The read is trimmed to its CDR3 DNA, 45 bases read in frame from base 1. Library preparation employed RACE. The instrument given in TCRdb is NextSeq 500. Library preparation attached unique molecular identifiers to individual cDNA molecules for quantitative, reproducible TCR counting. Each blood RNA sample was used to sequence both TCR alpha and TCR beta chains. The published analysis was carried out like this. A median of around 96,000 TCRs per sample was observed, with a range of about 23,224 to 750,000. V, J and CDR3 annotation of the TCR reads was performed with the Decombinator software suite. For the PS versus PT1 abundance plots, all samples were subsampled to the same number of TCRs (28,000). TCRs were defined as expanded if absent before sensitization and observed at least eight times at the 2-week time point. TCRdb reprocessed the public reads (quality trimming at Q25 with fastp, clone calling with MiXCR) and kept in-frame beta chains. For every CDR3 protein sequence, its rows merge into one entry that carries the most common genes and DNA. It is TCRdb's table, rather than the study itself, that gives the V and J calls and clone size. This sample holds tens of thousands of distinct CDR3 sequences; around 10% were observed only once. The top ten clones comprise around 4% of the sample.

What the work shows at the level of the full study, not this receptor alone: Patch test score correlated positively with the number of PT1 expanded TCRs, reaching significance at thresholds 8, 16 and 32 but not at 4. Compared with pre-sensitization or healthy control sets, expanded TCRs formed significantly more large CDR3 similarity clusters, which is consistent with antigen-driven responses. After repeated subsampling, changes were observed in the strength of the expansion versus patch-test correlation and in the threshold at which the correlation became significant. Because all patients had alopecia, a presumed autoimmune disease, the immune response of the patients might differ from that of healthy individuals. DPC sensitization did not change how many TCRs were above 1 in 1000 frequency, and no evidence was found of alterations in global repertoire structure.

Read against the paper, the sample's time point label means: pre-sensitization, week 0. This specimen's treatment or condition label, interpreted: therapeutic diphenylcyclopropenone sensitization with weekly scalp DPC. Blood at each patch-test visit was drawn before the patch test was applied. Patients were considered eligible if aged 18 to 70, diagnosed with alopecia and deemed suitable for DPC therapy, and patients were excluded if pregnant. Total RNA was extracted from unfractionated whole blood that had been collected in Tempus Blood RNA tubes. Many counts were recorded for this clonotype. No cognate antigen has been identified for it. No much larger clone exists at a distance of one base, and base qualities are not known.

The clonotype was recovered from a woman aged 40 to 55 with alopecia areata. Some clones in this sample may be carry-over from other donors' samples. Here the chain combines TRBV19 and TRBJ1-1; 7 junctional bases match TRBD1. The sample in question was whole blood, obtained in connection with sensitization to the hapten diphenylcyclopropenone (DPC). The bases are TGTGCCAGTAGTATAGTGAACAGGGGGAACACTGAAGCTTTCTTT. This codes for CASSIVNRGNTEAFF. With the portions outside the CDR3 filled from the reference TRBV19 and TRBJ1-1 genes, the complete variable region becomes DGGITQSPKYLFRKEGQNVTLSCEQNLNHDAMYWYRQDPGQGLRLIYYSQIVNDFQKGDIAEGYSVSREKKESFPLTVTSAQKNPTAFYLCASSIVNRGNTEAFFGQGTRLTVV.